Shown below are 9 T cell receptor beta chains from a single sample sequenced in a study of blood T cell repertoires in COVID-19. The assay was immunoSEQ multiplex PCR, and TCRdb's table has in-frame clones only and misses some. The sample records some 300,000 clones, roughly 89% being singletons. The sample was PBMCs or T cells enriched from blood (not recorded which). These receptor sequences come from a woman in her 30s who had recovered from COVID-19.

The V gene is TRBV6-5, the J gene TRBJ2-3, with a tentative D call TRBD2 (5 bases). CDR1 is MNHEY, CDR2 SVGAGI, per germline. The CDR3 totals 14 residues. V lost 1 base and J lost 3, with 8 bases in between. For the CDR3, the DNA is TGTGCCAGCAGTTACTTGAGGGAGACAGATACGCAGTATTTT. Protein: CASSYLRETDTQYF.

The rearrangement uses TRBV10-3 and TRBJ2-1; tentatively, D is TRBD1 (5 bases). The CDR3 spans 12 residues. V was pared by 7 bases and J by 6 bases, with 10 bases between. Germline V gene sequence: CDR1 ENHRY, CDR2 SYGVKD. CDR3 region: CAINQGGNEQFF. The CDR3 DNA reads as TGTGCCATCAACCAGGGTGGCAATGAGCAGTTCTTC.

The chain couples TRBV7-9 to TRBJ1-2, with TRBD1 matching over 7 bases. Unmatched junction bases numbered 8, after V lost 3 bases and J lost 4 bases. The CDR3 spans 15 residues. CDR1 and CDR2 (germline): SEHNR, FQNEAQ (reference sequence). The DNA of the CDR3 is TGTGCCAGCAGCTTGGATAGGGGGCCCACCTATGGCTACACCTTC. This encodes CASSLDRGPTYGYTF.

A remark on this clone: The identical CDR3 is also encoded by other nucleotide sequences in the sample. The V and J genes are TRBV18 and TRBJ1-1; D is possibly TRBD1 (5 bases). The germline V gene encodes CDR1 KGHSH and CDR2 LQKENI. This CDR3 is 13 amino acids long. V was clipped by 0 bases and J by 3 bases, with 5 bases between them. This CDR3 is CASSPPGDTEAFF. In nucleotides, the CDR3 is TGTGCCAGCTCACCACCAGGGGACACTGAAGCTTTCTTT.

The CDR3 DNA follows: TGTGCCAGCAGCCAAGTTTCCCAGGGGACCTACGAGCAGTACTTC. Protein: CASSQVSQGTYEQYF. The chain couples TRBV4-2 to TRBJ2-7; D may be TRBD1 (6 bases). This CDR3 is 15 amino acids long. V lost 1 base to trimming and J lost 2 bases, with 12 bases between them. CDR1 is LGHNA and CDR2 is YNFKEQ in the germline V gene.

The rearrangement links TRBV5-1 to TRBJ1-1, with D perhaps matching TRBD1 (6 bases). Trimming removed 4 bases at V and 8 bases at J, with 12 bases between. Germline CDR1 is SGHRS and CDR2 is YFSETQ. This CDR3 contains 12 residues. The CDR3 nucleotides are TGCGCCAGCAGCGAGACAGGTACAGAAGCTTTCTTT. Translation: CASSETGTEAFF.

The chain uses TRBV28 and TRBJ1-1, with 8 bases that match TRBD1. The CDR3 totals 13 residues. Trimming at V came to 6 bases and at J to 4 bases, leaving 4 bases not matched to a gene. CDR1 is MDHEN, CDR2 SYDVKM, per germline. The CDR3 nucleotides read TGTGCCAGCAGAACCAGGGGGCTCACTGAAGCTTTCTTT. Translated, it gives CASRTRGLTEAFF.

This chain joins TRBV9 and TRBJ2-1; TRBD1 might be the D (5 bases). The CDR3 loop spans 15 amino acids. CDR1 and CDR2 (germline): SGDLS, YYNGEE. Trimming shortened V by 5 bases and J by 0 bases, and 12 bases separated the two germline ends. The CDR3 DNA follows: TGTGCCAGCAGTAGCTACAGGAGCTCCTACAATGAGCAGTTCTTC. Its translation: CASSSYRSSYNEQFF.

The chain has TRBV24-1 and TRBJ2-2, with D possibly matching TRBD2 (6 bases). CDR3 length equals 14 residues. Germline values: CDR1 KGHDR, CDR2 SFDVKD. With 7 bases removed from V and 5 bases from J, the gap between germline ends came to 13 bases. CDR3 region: CATSREKETGELFF. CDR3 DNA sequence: TGTGCCACCAGCCGGGAGAAAGAAACCGGGGAGCTGTTTTTT.